This record looks at one TCR beta chain sequence and its context. Many counts were recorded for this clonotype. Its antigen is unknown. Base qualities were left out, and no much larger clone turns up one base away. The cysteine opens and the phenylalanine closes a CDR3 of 14 amino acids. CDR3 DNA only is kept here, 42 bases in frame from base 1. Relative to germline, V is 6 bases shorter and J is 0 bases shorter, with 11 bases between their ends. CDR1 is given as SQVTM and CDR2 as ANQGSEA, both from the germline V gene. The data derive from a study of early T cells in non-severe SARS-CoV-2 infection (dated by TCRdb to about 2021). Broadly, across the study: Because TCR sequencing relied on bulk RNA taken from unsorted whole blood, pairing of alpha and beta chains was not possible.

Findings and caveats that apply to the study as a whole: Matching against VDJdb was skewed toward anti-spike CD8 responses, likely underestimated virus-specific expansions, and missed private and CD4 specificities.

The library was generated by 5' RACE. Instrument used: NextSeq 500. To correct for sequencing error and PCR bias, the TCR library protocol tagged individual cDNA molecules with unique molecular identifiers. Both TCR alpha and beta chains were sequenced, and tight co-correlation was observed between alpha and beta sequence abundances in each sample. The paper's processing steps were these. Decombinator V4 was used to annotate TCR sequences for V gene, J gene and CDR3. TCRs were defined as expanded if a significant change between any two time points was detected under a Poisson model with p below 0.0001. TCR abundances were normalised to the total number of TCRs sequenced per sample and expressed as counts per million. MAIT TCRs were defined by TRAV1-2 paired with TRAJ12, TRAJ20 or TRAJ33, and iNKT TCRs by TRAV10 paired with TRAJ18. A search of VDJdb, accessed on 1 November 2021, was run for TCRs annotated to CMV, EBV and SARS-CoV-2, with TCRs annotated for multiple antigens excluded. TCRdb reran the public reads through fastp at Q25 and MiXCR, keeping productive beta chains. Each entry is one CDR3 protein sequence, shown with its most common DNA and genes. Clone size and V and J calls follow TCRdb, not the original study. The sample profile shows approximately 35,000 distinct CDR3 sequences; roughly 4% of them were found once. The top ten constitute under 6% of the sample.

This was a case-control study nested in a cohort of healthcare workers in London, UK, who had nasopharyngeal swab PCR tests and blood samples taken every week. Healthcare workers were recruited between 23 and 31 March 2020, during the week of the UK lockdown, and were followed weekly for up to about 15 weeks. This receptor was taken from an adult who was a healthcare worker with PCR-confirmed SARS-CoV-2 infection or an uninfected control (not recorded which). The chain is encoded by TRBV29-1 joined to TRBJ2-2; TRBD2 might be the D gene, on 5 matching bases. The source material was whole blood. The CDR3 loop reads CSVRPGTNTGELFF. The bases read TGCAGCGTGCGTCCGGGGACGAACACCGGGGAGCTGTTTTTT.